The next 18 T cell receptor beta chains were all read from a single sample in a study of shared clonotypes between healthy human individuals. This table comes from immunoSEQ multiplex PCR, and its TCRdb copy is limited to in-frame clones, with some not included. The sample holds 2 million to 2.5 million clones; 90% to 95% are singletons and the top ten take about 0.39%. The material sequenced was naive CD4+ T cells from PBMCs. Subset indicated: CD45RA+ positively selected. The receptors were gathered from a man between 18 and 35 years old in good health. Some clones in this sample may be carry-over from other donors' samples.

In regard to this clone: Additional DNA sequences in this sample encode the identical CDR3. The V and J genes are TRBV14 and TRBJ2-6, with D uncertain. There are 13 residues in the CDR3. V lost 10 bases and J 0 bases, leaving 7 bases between the germline ends. The germline V gene has CDR1 SGHDN and CDR2 FVKESK. CDR3 DNA: TGTGCCACCAGGAACTCTGGGGCCAACGTCCTGACTTTC. The encoded protein is CATRNSGANVLTF.

The chain employs TRBV6-5 and TRBJ2-5; no definite D call. Trimming took 6 bases from V and 9 from J, leaving 11 bases between them. Germline V gene lookup returns CDR1 MNHEY and CDR2 SVGAGI. This CDR3 region has 11 residues. CDR3 bases: TGTGCCAGCAGGGCCGAGGCGGCCCAGTACTTC. Translation gives CASRAEAAQYF.

The chain links TRBV6-5 to TRBJ1-2; 7 positions match TRBD1. This CDR3 contains 12 residues. Germline CDR1 MNHEY, CDR2 SVGAGI. V trimming: 7 bases; J trimming: 7 bases; junction bases outside the gene matches: 6. The CDR3 nucleotides are TGTGCCAGCACGTGGCAGGGGGGTGGCTACACCTTC. It codes for CASTWQGGGYTF.

This chain joins TRBV12-5 and TRBJ1-1, with a weak D call TRBD1 (6 bases). Trimming shortened V by 4 bases and J by 8 bases, and 11 bases separated the two germline ends. The CDR3 is 12 amino acids. CDR1 LGHNT and CDR2 FRNRAP come from the germline V gene. The DNA of the CDR3 is TGTGCTAGTGGTTGGGGGCAGGGGGAAGCTTTCTTT. It yields the protein CASGWGQGEAFF.

This sequence joins TRBV10-1 and TRBJ2-3; TRBD1 aligns across 7 bases. The junction had 6 bases not matched to a gene; V was cut back by 8 bases and J by 1 base. Germline V gives CDR1 WNHNN, CDR2 SYGVQD (reference sequence). The CDR3 spans 14 residues. For the CDR3, the DNA is TGCGCCAGCCACAGGGGCCCCCGCACAGATACGCAGTATTTT. Protein: CASHRGPRTDTQYF.

This clone was detected once. The rearrangement joins TRBV5-1 to TRBJ1-2; 10 bases agree with TRBD1. Germline CDR1 SGHRS, CDR2 YFSETQ. The J segment lost 12 bases and the V segment lost 2 bases, leaving 7 bases of the junction unmatched. The CDR3 sequence is 13 residues long. The CDR3 DNA is TGCGCCAGCAGCTTCCCGGGACAGGGGCCGAACACCTTC. It encodes CASSFPGQGPNTF. Based on the CDR3 plus reference TRBV5-1 and TRBJ1-2, the full variable domain is KAGVTQTPRYLIKTRGQQVTLSCSPISGHRSVSWYQQTPGQGLQFLFEYFSETQRNKGNFPGRFSGRQFSNSRSEMNVSTLELGDSALYLCASSFPGQGPNTFGSGTRLTVV.

The V call is TRBV6-5, the J call TRBJ2-3, with TRBD2 matching over 9 bases. This CDR3 contains 14 residues. Germline values: CDR1 MNHEY, CDR2 SVGAGI. With 5 bases clipped from V and 6 bases from J, the junction kept 6 bases outside the gene matches. CDR3 loop: CASSTSGLTDTQYF. In DNA, the CDR3 is TGTGCCAGCAGTACTAGCGGGTTAACGGATACGCAGTATTTT.

This chain links TRBV2 with TRBJ2-5; tentative D call: TRBD1 (5 bases). Germline V lookup: CDR1 SNHLY, CDR2 FYNNEI. The CDR3 covers 15 residues. V lost 6 bases and J lost 0, with 14 bases in between. The CDR3 nucleotides read TGTGCCAGCAGCTTACAGGTGGGCCACCAAGAGACCCAGTACTTC. Translated: CASSLQVGHQETQYF.

The chain is built from TRBV6-6 and TRBJ2-7, with 13 positions matching TRBD2. Germline trimming cut 7 bases from V and 2 bases from J; bases unmatched to any gene: 5. CDR1 and CDR2 from the germline V gene are MNHNY and SVGAGI (reference sequence). This CDR3 has 15 amino acids. This CDR3 reads CASNRLAGGPYEQYF. Written as DNA, the CDR3 is TGTGCCAGCAACCGACTAGCGGGAGGTCCCTACGAGCAGTACTTC.

CDR3 protein: CASSFLGLSSYNEQFF. CDR3 in DNA: TGTGCCAGCAGCTTCCTAGGCCTGAGCTCCTACAATGAGCAGTTCTTC. The chain has TRBV13 and TRBJ2-1; D call uncertain. The CDR3 sequence is 16 residues long. The germline V gene encodes CDR1 PRHDT and CDR2 FYEKMQ (reference sequence). With 3 bases removed from V and 0 bases from J, the gap between germline ends came to 12 bases.

The V and J genes are TRBV4-3 and TRBJ2-3; no reliable D call. CDR3 length: 15 residues. V lost 3 bases and J 3 bases, leaving 13 bases between the germline ends. Germline-derived CDR1 and CDR2 are LGHNA and YSLEER. CDR3 coding DNA: TGCGCCAGCAGCCATACGTGGGAAGGTACAGATACGCAGTATTTT. Translating gives CASSHTWEGTDTQYF.

This clone has just one count. The genes are TRBV6-6 and TRBJ2-1; 7 bases are a match to TRBD2. The germline gives CDR1 MNHNY, CDR2 SVGAGI (reference sequence). The CDR3 sequence is 15 residues long. With V trimmed by 0 bases and J by 10 bases, 9 bases remained unmatched. CDR3 in amino acids: CASSYSTRELDEQFF. The CDR3 nucleotides read TGTGCCAGCAGTTACTCGACGCGGGAGCTGGACGAGCAGTTCTTC.

The rearrangement links TRBV28 to TRBJ2-7, with D uncertain. Trimming took off 7 bases at V and 0 bases at J, with 16 bases between the two ends. This CDR3 comprises 15 residues. CDR1 MDHEN and CDR2 SYDVKM come from the germline V gene. DNA of the CDR3: TGTGCCAGCAACTCGCCCTTTGGCGTCTCCTACGAGCAGTACTTC. Protein sequence: CASNSPFGVSYEQYF.

V gene TRBV5-1 combines with J gene TRBJ2-1; D perhaps matches TRBD1 (6 bases). Trimming removed 0 bases from V and 2 bases from J, with 9 bases in between. The CDR3 covers 15 residues. CDR1 SGHRS and CDR2 YFSETQ come from the germline V gene. CDR3 in DNA: TGCGCCAGCAGCTTGGGGACAGACGCCTACAATGAGCAGTTCTTC. This gives the protein CASSLGTDAYNEQFF.

The genes are TRBV5-1 and TRBJ1-5; 11 nucleotides align to TRBD1. There are 15 residues in the CDR3. Germline trimming cut 4 bases from V and 7 bases from J; bases unmatched to any gene: 7. The germline gives CDR1 SGHRS, CDR2 YFSETQ. The DNA of the CDR3 is TGCGCCAGCAGCCCAAGGGGACAGGGGGGCCAGCCCCAGCATTTT. The encoded protein is CASSPRGQGGQPQHF.

The chain couples TRBV4-3 to TRBJ2-7; D is unresolved. Germline V gives CDR1 LGHNA, CDR2 YSLEER. Between the trimmed V and J ends, which lost 3 bases and 3 bases, there was a span of 12 bases. The CDR3 runs 14 residues. The CDR3 loop is CASSQGVTIYEQYF. The CDR3 coding sequence is TGCGCCAGCAGCCAGGGTGTGACAATCTACGAGCAGTACTTC.

V is TRBV29-1 and J is TRBJ1-1; D is possibly TRBD1 (5 bases). CDR3 length: 14 amino acids. The V and J ends lost 4 bases and 2 bases respectively, with 14 bases between them. Germline V CDR1 and CDR2: SQVTM, ANQGSEA. The CDR3 bases are TGCAGCGTTGGGATGGGGACCTCCAACACTGAAGCTTTCTTT. It encodes CSVGMGTSNTEAFF.

On this clone: This sample includes further DNA sequences coding for the same CDR3. The chain has TRBV9 and TRBJ2-7; no clear D gene. Trimming took 0 bases from V and 2 from J, leaving 9 bases between them. CDR1 and CDR2 (germline): SGDLS, YYNGEE. This CDR3 is 14 amino acids long. CDR3 amino acids: CASSVGGGAYEQYF. The CDR3 region has the DNA TGTGCCAGCAGCGTAGGTGGCGGAGCCTACGAGCAGTACTTC.